Below are 24 T cell receptor beta chains sequenced from a single sample in a study of blood T cell repertoires in COVID-19. The data were produced by immunoSEQ multiplex PCR, yet TCRdb's version contains in-frame clones alone and is incomplete. The data hold about 200,000 clones, with about 84% observed a single time. Sequencing used PBMCs or T cells enriched from blood (not recorded which). These receptors all come from a man between 40 and 49 years old with acute COVID-19.

The chain joins TRBV7-3 to TRBJ2-7, with D possibly being TRBD2 (5 bases). The CDR3 extends over 12 amino acids. V shed 0 bases and J shed 5 bases, with 5 bases lying between them. Germline CDR1 reads SGHTA; CDR2 reads FQGTGA. CDR3 region: CASSLTRDEQYF. DNA for the CDR3: TGTGCCAGCAGCTTAACGCGGGACGAGCAGTACTTC.

The chain combines TRBV6-5 with TRBJ2-3; TRBD2 aligns across 11 bases. CDR1 is MNHEY and CDR2 is SVGAGI in the germline V gene. The CDR3 runs 15 residues. Trimming removed 6 bases from V and 6 bases from J; junction bases left unmatched: 8. The DNA of the CDR3 is TGTGCCAGCAGGCCCGGACTAGCGGGTGAGGATACGCAGTATTTT. Amino acid sequence: CASRPGLAGEDTQYF.

CDR3 bases: TGTGCCAGCAGTTCGGCTAGCGGGAACACCGGGGAGCTGTTTTTT. Amino acid sequence: CASSSASGNTGELFF. The rearrangement uses TRBV11-1 and TRBJ2-2; 7 bases fit TRBD2. V gave up 6 bases and J gave up 1 base; unmatched junction bases: 5. Germline CDR1 and CDR2: SGHAT and FQDESV (reference sequence). CDR3 length: 15 amino acids. The full variable domain, in which reference TRBV11-1 and TRBJ2-2 provide the parts outside the CDR3, is EAEVAQSPRYKITEKSQAVAFWCDPISGHATLYWYRQILGQGPELLVQFQDESVVDDSQLPKDRFSAERLKGVDSTLKIQPAELGDSAMYLCASSSASGNTGELFFGEGSRLTVL.

V is TRBV4-3 and J is TRBJ1-5, with 8 bases matching TRBD1. The CDR3 extends over 20 amino acids. The J segment lost 2 bases and the V segment lost 0 bases, leaving 15 bases of the junction unmatched. CDR1 and CDR2 from the germline V gene are LGHNA and YSLEER. CDR3 in amino acids: CASSQDFLGTGGLGNQPQHF. The DNA for the CDR3 is TGCGCCAGCAGCCAAGACTTCCTCGGGACAGGAGGTTTGGGCAATCAGCCCCAGCATTTT.

The chain recombines TRBV6-2 or TRBV6-3 with TRBJ1-6; 10 bases match TRBD1. The CDR3 covers 18 residues. Germline V CDR1 and CDR2: MNHEY, SVGEGT. Trimming removed 6 bases from V and 4 bases from J; junction bases left unmatched: 12. The CDR3, as DNA: TGTGCCAGCAGCCGGGAGGGGACAGGGGTAACGTATAATTCACCCCTCCACTTT. Translation: CASSREGTGVTYNSPLHF.

V is TRBV19 and J is TRBJ2-3, with 10 bases aligning to TRBD2. The ends lost 7 bases at V and 4 bases at J; junction bases unmatched: 8. Germline CDR1 LNHDA, CDR2 SQIVND (reference sequence). This CDR3 is built from 15 residues. CDR3 region: CASTEQRGGSDTQYF. The CDR3 DNA follows: TGTGCCAGTACCGAGCAGCGGGGGGGGTCAGATACGCAGTATTTT.

The genes are TRBV2 and TRBJ2-7; 11 bases fit TRBD2. V shed 10 bases, J shed 4 bases, and the junction held 9 bases outside the gene matches. Germline V gives CDR1 SNHLY, CDR2 FYNNEI. The CDR3 loop spans 14 amino acids. DNA for the CDR3: TGTGCCACTTGGGCTAGCGGGAGGAGTTACGAGCAGTACTTC. This gives the protein CATWASGRSYEQYF.

The chain uses TRBV19 and TRBJ2-6; 8 nucleotides line up with TRBD2. This CDR3 is 17 amino acids long. In germline, CDR1 is LNHDA, CDR2 SQIVND (reference sequence). The V segment lost 2 bases and the J segment 2 bases; nucleotides outside the gene matches: 5. The CDR3 DNA sequence: TGTGCCAGTAGTATAATCGGGGGGGGAGCTGGGGCCAACGTCCTGACTTTC. It translates to CASSIIGGGAGANVLTF. Filled out from reference TRBV19 and TRBJ2-6, the complete variable domain reads DGGITQSPKYLFRKEGQNVTLSCEQNLNHDAMYWYRQDPGQGLRLIYYSQIVNDFQKGDIAEGYSVSREKKESFPLTVTSAQKNPTAFYLCASSIIGGGAGANVLTFGAGSRLTVL.

The chain recombines TRBV6-2 or TRBV6-3 with TRBJ2-7; possible D gene TRBD2, 6 bases. V was shortened by 4 bases and J by 3 bases, with 13 bases between the two germline ends. This CDR3 contains 14 residues. The germline V gene has CDR1 MNHEY and CDR2 SVGEGT. CDR3 protein: CASSSLRRGYEQYF. The CDR3 DNA sequence: TGTGCCAGCAGTTCGTTACGGAGGGGCTACGAGCAGTACTTC.

This clone was recorded once. This chain connects TRBV6-5 to TRBJ1-1, with D maybe TRBD1 (5 bases). The V end lost 0 bases, the J end lost 3 bases, and 8 bases lay between the germline ends. The CDR3 sequence is 14 residues long. Germline CDR1 reads MNHEY; CDR2 reads SVGAGI. The CDR3 DNA follows: TGTGCCAGCAGTTACTCGGGGGGATACACTGAAGCTTTCTTT. The encoded protein is CASSYSGGYTEAFF.

The genes are TRBV7-9 and TRBJ2-5; no firm D call. The V end was cut by 5 bases, the J end by 4 bases, with 11 bases between. Germline assignment: CDR1 SEHNR and CDR2 FQNEAQ (reference sequence). CDR3 length: 13 amino acids. The CDR3, as DNA: TGTGCCAGCAGCCTCCCCGCAGGAGAGACCCAGTACTTC. Translated: CASSLPAGETQYF. The whole variable domain, filled in from reference TRBV7-9 and TRBJ2-5, reads DTGVSQNPRHKITKRGQNVTFRCDPISEHNRLYWYRQTLGQGPEFLTYFQNEAQLEKSRLLSDRFSAERPKGSFSTLEIQRTEQGDSAMYLCASSLPAGETQYFGPGTRLLVL.

This clone was counted a few times. The chain carries TRBV4-2 and TRBJ2-3; 10 bases align to TRBD2. V lost 1 base, J lost 4 bases, and 5 bases stayed unmatched. Germline V gene lookup returns CDR1 LGHNA and CDR2 YNFKEQ. The CDR3 has 16 amino acids. The DNA for the CDR3 is TGTGCCAGCAGCCAAGCGAGCGGGAGGGCCCCAGATACGCAGTATTTT. Translating it yields CASSQASGRAPDTQYF.

The V call is TRBV7-8, the J call TRBJ1-3, with D possibly TRBD1 on 6 matching bases. Germline assignment: CDR1 SGHVS and CDR2 FQNEAQ. The length of the CDR3 is 14 residues. V was clipped by 1 base and J by 4 bases, with 8 bases between them. The CDR3: CASSLGTGGNTIYF. The DNA for the CDR3 is TGTGCCAGCAGCTTAGGAACAGGGGGAAACACCATATATTTT.

J is TRBJ2-1 and V is TRBV3-1 (or the pseudogene TRBV3-2), with 7 bases identical to TRBD2. The germline V gene encodes CDR1 LGHDT and CDR2 YNNKEL (reference sequence). The CDR3 is made up of 15 amino acids. V lost 0 bases and J lost 6; bases outside the gene matches: 5. The CDR3 is CASSQDMREFNEQFF. The CDR3 nucleotides are TGTGCCAGCAGCCAAGATATGCGGGAGTTCAATGAGCAGTTCTTC.

The chain has TRBV28 and TRBJ2-4, with D perhaps TRBD2 (6 bases). Per germline, CDR1 MDHEN and CDR2 SYDVKM. The V end was cut by 1 base, the J end by 5 bases, with 9 bases between. The CDR3 loop spans 14 amino acids. DNA of the CDR3: TGTGCCAGCAGTTTATTAGGGACTGAAAACATTCAGTACTTC. As protein: CASSLLGTENIQYF.

This chain connects TRBV7-9 to TRBJ2-1, with D possibly matching TRBD2 (5 bases). This CDR3 spans 15 amino acids. Trimming pared 5 bases from V and 7 bases from J, leaving 18 bases between. Per germline, CDR1 SEHNR and CDR2 FQNEAQ (reference sequence). This CDR3 reads CASSVGVASMNEQFF. CDR3 nucleotide sequence: TGTGCCAGCAGCGTTGGGGTGGCTAGCATGAATGAGCAGTTCTTC.

This rearrangement joins TRBV11-2 to TRBJ2-7; 7 positions agree with TRBD1. Germline-derived CDR1 and CDR2 are SGHAT and FQNNGV. Unmatched junction bases numbered 8, after V lost 5 bases and J lost 7 bases. The CDR3 runs 13 residues. The CDR3 nucleotides are TGTGCCAGCAGCCCGGACAGGCGGAGGGAGCAGTACTTC. It codes for CASSPDRRREQYF.

This clone came up a few times. V and J are TRBV10-1 and TRBJ2-2; 7 bases align to TRBD2. Losses at the gene ends were 3 bases for V and 6 bases for J; bases not matched to a gene: 4. CDR1 is WNHNN and CDR2 is SYGVQD in the germline V gene (reference sequence). The CDR3 extends over 14 amino acids. The CDR3 region is CASSEGLEAGELFF. Here the CDR3 DNA reads TGCGCCAGCAGTGAAGGACTAGAGGCCGGGGAGCTGTTTTTT.

V usage is TRBV5-6 and J usage is TRBJ1-5; D may be TRBD1 (6 bases). The CDR3 runs 12 residues. CDR1 SGHDT and CDR2 YYEEEE come from the germline V gene. Trimming removed 3 bases at V and 6 bases at J, with 7 bases between. The CDR3 DNA is TGTGCCAGCAGCTACAGGGCTCAGCCCCAGCATTTT. Translated: CASSYRAQPQHF.

In this sample, this clone turned up a few times. The V call is TRBV5-1, the J call TRBJ2-1, with TRBD2 identical over 14 bases. The CDR3 is 18 amino acids. Germline V CDR1 and CDR2: SGHRS, YFSETQ. V lost 5 bases and J lost 0; bases outside the gene matches: 7. The CDR3 reads CASRPRTSGRSSYNEQFF. CDR3 nucleotide sequence: TGCGCCAGCAGACCGCGGACTAGCGGGAGGTCCTCCTACAATGAGCAGTTCTTC.

This clone was found a few times. The chain uses TRBV2 and TRBJ2-5, with no clear D. CDR1 SNHLY and CDR2 FYNNEI come from the germline V gene. Trimming removed 1 base at V and 2 bases at J, with 8 bases between. CDR3 length equals 14 residues. CDR3 loop: CASSEDIPQETQYF. The CDR3 coding sequence is TGTGCCAGCAGTGAAGACATTCCTCAAGAGACCCAGTACTTC.

This sequence joins TRBV2 and TRBJ1-4, with TRBD1 matching over 7 bases. The V gene end was trimmed by 7 bases and the J gene end by 7 bases; junction bases not matched to a gene: 12. CDR3 length: 15 residues. CDR1 and CDR2 (germline): SNHLY, FYNNEI. Here the CDR3 DNA reads TGTGCCAGCACCCGGGAGGGGGCGGGTTCTGAAAAACTGTTTTTT. Translating it yields CASTREGAGSEKLFF.

This chain links TRBV27 with TRBJ2-5; 8 bases align to TRBD2. The J segment lost 4 bases and the V segment lost 2 bases, leaving 12 bases of the junction unmatched. The CDR3 has 17 amino acids. Per germline, CDR1 MNHEY and CDR2 SMNVEV (reference sequence). CDR3 bases: TGTGCCAGCAGTTTAGGTAGCGGGGCCCTCCATGGAGAGACCCAGTACTTC. Amino acid sequence: CASSLGSGALHGETQYF.

This rearrangement joins TRBV9 to TRBJ2-5; 8 positions match TRBD1. Germline assignment: CDR1 SGDLS and CDR2 YYNGEE. This CDR3 has 14 residues. With V trimmed by 5 bases and J by 2 bases, 5 bases remained unmatched. This CDR3 is CASSPTGGQETQYF. The CDR3, as DNA: TGTGCCAGCAGTCCCACAGGGGGTCAAGAGACCCAGTACTTC. Full variable domain (missing parts from reference TRBV9 and TRBJ2-5): DSGVTQTPKHLITATGQRVTLRCSPRSGDLSVYWYQQSLDQGLQFLIQYYNGEERAKGNILERFSAQQFPDLHSELNLSSLELGDSALYFCASSPTGGQETQYFGPGTRLLVL.